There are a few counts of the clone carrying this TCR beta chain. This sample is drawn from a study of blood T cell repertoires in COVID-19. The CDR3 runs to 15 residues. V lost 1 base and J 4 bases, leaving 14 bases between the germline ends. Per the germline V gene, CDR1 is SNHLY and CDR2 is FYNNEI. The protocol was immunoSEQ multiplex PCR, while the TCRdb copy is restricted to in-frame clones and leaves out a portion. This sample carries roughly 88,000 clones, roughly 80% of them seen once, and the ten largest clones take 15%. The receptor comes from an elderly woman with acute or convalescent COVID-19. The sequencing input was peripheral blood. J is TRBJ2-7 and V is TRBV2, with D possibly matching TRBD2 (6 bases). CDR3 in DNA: TGTGCCAGCAGTGAAGGCGGGACCGCGTCATACGAGCAGTACTTC. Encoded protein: CASSEGGTASYEQYF.